This T cell receptor beta chain originates from a study of cytomegalovirus exposure and HLA in healthy donors. Study-wide results and caveats: The listing of 150 to 200 TCR beta chains classed them as cytomegalovirus-associated. Subsequent analysis found a tendency for first-cohort TCR clusters to co-occur within the 120 or so validation repertoires. The CMV antigen specificity of a few CMV-associated chains was confirmed through in vitro analysis.

As for this clone: The antigen remains unidentified.

Assay used: immunoSEQ multiplex PCR; TCRdb lists only in-frame clones, some missing. Here the sample spans around 150,000 clones, 88% being singletons. V trimming: 5 bases; J trimming: 2 bases; junction bases outside the gene matches: 5. CDR1 and CDR2 from the germline V gene are SGHTA and FQGNSA. CDR3 length equals 15 residues. The chain links TRBV7-2 to TRBJ2-2, with 7 bases fitting TRBD2. The sequenced sample was PBMCs. The receptor was derived from a man aged 18 to 29 in good health and CMV-seronegative. CDR3 loop: CASSATSRNTGELFF. Here the CDR3 DNA reads TGTGCCAGCAGCGCGACTAGCCGTAACACCGGGGAGCTGTTTTTT. Together with reference TRBV7-2 and TRBJ2-2, the CDR3 gives the full variable domain: GAGVSQSPSNKVTEKGKDVELRCDPISGHTALYWYRQSLGQGLEFLIYFQGNSAPDKSGLPSDRFSAERTGGSVSTLTIQRTQQEDSAVYLCASSATSRNTGELFFGEGSRLTVL.